A single sample is the source of the 5 T cell receptor beta chains below, sequenced in a study of PD-1 blockade in classical Hodgkin lymphoma. The table came from immunoSEQ multiplex PCR; TCRdb's copy has only in-frame clones and leaves some out. Counted here are around 36,000 clones, about 87% occurring once; the ten biggest clones make up approximately 9.1%. All trial patients relapsed after autologous stem cell transplantation. The source was peripheral blood mononuclear cells (PBMCs), collected at baseline. The origin of the receptors is a human donor with classical Hodgkin lymphoma.

The chain has TRBV21-1 and TRBJ2-1; TRBD1, the table's D call, was not compared with the DNA. TRBV21-1 is a listed pseudogene. This CDR3 spans 15 amino acids. The CDR3 here is CASSTLTASANEQFF. The CDR3 nucleotides are TGTGCCAGCAGCACCTTGACAGCCAGTGCCAATGAGCAGTTCTTC.

J is TRBJ2-3 and V is TRBV7-6, with 9 bases fitting TRBD2. The germline CDR1 and CDR2 sequences are SGHVS and FNYEAQ. The CDR3 has 19 residues. The ends lost 3 bases at V and 2 bases at J; junction bases unmatched: 15. CDR3: CASSFRTPLAGGYTDTQYF. Here the CDR3 DNA reads TGTGCCAGCAGCTTCCGCACCCCTCTGGCGGGGGGGTACACAGATACGCAGTATTTT.

The rearrangement joins TRBV19 to TRBJ2-1, with a tentative D call TRBD2 (5 bases). Trimming pared 3 bases from V and 0 bases from J, leaving 12 bases between. Germline CDR1 reads LNHDA; CDR2 reads SQIVND (reference sequence). This CDR3 comprises 16 residues. DNA for the CDR3: TGTGCCAGTAGTATGGTAGCGATGTCCTCCTACAATGAGCAGTTCTTC. Translated: CASSMVAMSSYNEQFF.

This chain joins TRBV5-1 and TRBJ1-4; D perhaps matches TRBD1 (6 bases). The CDR3 has 15 residues. The V end was cut by 1 base, the J end by 1 base, with 8 bases between. From germline, CDR1 is SGHRS and CDR2 YFSETQ. CDR3 sequence (DNA): TGCGCCAGCAGCTTGCTACAGGGAACTAATGAAAAACTGTTTTTT. Translating gives CASSLLQGTNEKLFF.

This clone was observed a handful of times. The rearrangement links TRBV10-3 to TRBJ2-7; D call uncertain. Deletions cut 5 bases from V and 2 bases from J, with 10 bases between. Germline CDR1 is ENHRY and CDR2 is SYGVKD. The CDR3 runs 13 residues. The chain's CDR3 is CAISSLDPYEQYF. In DNA, the CDR3 is TGTGCCATCAGTTCCCTAGACCCCTACGAGCAGTACTTC.